A selection of T cell receptor beta chains follows, all from one sample in a study of metastatic and nonmetastatic thyroid tumors. TCRdb used MiXCR to call clones anew from the PCR reads. The table records over 20,000 clones, 28% of them present only once. The specimen sequenced was tumor tissue. These receptors originate from a male donor with papillary thyroid cancer or a benign thyroid nodule (not recorded which). Some clones in this sample may be carry-over from other donors' samples. Both conserved end residues are part of each CDR3. D genes are given only for firm matches. For some rows the clone size is stated as once, few or many, or as a class when expanded; others skip it.

v_call: TRBV2
j_call: TRBJ1-1
clone_size: many
d_call: -
cdr3_aa: CGSNRVGTEAFF
cdr3_nt: TGTGGGAGTAACAGGGTGGGCACTGAAGCTTTCTTT

v_call: TRBV20-1
j_call: TRBJ1-6
clone_size: -
d_call: -
cdr3_aa: CSATGSLESPLHF
cdr3_nt: TGCAGTGCTACCGGGTCCTTAGAGTCACCCCTCCACTTT

v_call: TRBV5-1
j_call: TRBJ1-2
clone_size: -
d_call: -
cdr3_aa: CASSLAQDFDGYTF
cdr3_nt: TGCGCCAGCAGCTTGGCCCAGGATTTCGATGGCTACACCTTC

v_call: TRBV28
j_call: TRBJ1-5
clone_size: few
d_call: -
cdr3_aa: CASSYRQPQHF
cdr3_nt: TGTGCCAGCAGTTATAGGCAGCCCCAGCATTTT

v_call: TRBV2
j_call: TRBJ1-5
clone_size: -
d_call: -
cdr3_aa: CASSERGGGVKVSIQPQHF
cdr3_nt: TGTGCCAGCAGTGAAAGGGGAGGTGGGGTAAAGGTTAGCATTCAGCCCCAGCATTTT

v_call: TRBV28
j_call: TRBJ1-6
clone_size: -
d_call: TRBD1
cdr3_aa: CASNDDRGDSPLHF
cdr3_nt: TGTGCCAGCAATGACGACAGGGGGGATTCACCCCTCCACTTT

v_call: TRBV5-1
j_call: TRBJ2-1
clone_size: -
d_call: -
cdr3_aa: CASSMGRRSSYNEQFF
cdr3_nt: TGCGCCAGCAGCATGGGACGTCGGAGCTCCTACAATGAGCAGTTCTTC

v_call: TRBV10-3
j_call: TRBJ1-6
clone_size: few
d_call: -
cdr3_aa: CAITRDEANSPLHF
cdr3_nt: TGTGCCATCACCCGGGACGAAGCTAATTCACCCCTCCACTTT

v_call: TRBV6-1
j_call: TRBJ2-4
clone_size: many
d_call: -
cdr3_aa: CASSAGEVDIQYF
cdr3_nt: TGTGCCAGCAGTGCAGGGGAGGTTGACATTCAGTACTTC

v_call: TRBV6-2/TRBV6-3
j_call: TRBJ2-2
clone_size: few
d_call: TRBD2
cdr3_aa: CASSSPTSGVNTGELFF
cdr3_nt: TGTGCCAGCAGTTCCCCGACTAGCGGGGTTAACACCGGGGAGCTGTTTTTT

v_call: TRBV5-1
j_call: TRBJ2-7
clone_size: -
d_call: TRBD2
cdr3_aa: CASSLVGTSQLYF
cdr3_nt: TGCGCCAGCAGCTTGGTCGGGACTAGTCAGCTGTACTTC

v_call: TRBV6-1
j_call: TRBJ2-2
clone_size: medium-sized
d_call: TRBD1
cdr3_aa: CASTPAGTANTGELFF
cdr3_nt: TGTGCCAGCACGCCCGCAGGGACAGCGAACACCGGGGAGCTGTTTTTT

v_call: TRBV4-1
j_call: TRBJ1-3
clone_size: few
d_call: -
cdr3_aa: CASSQNGVSSGNTIYF
cdr3_nt: TGCGCCAGCAGCCAGAACGGGGTTAGCTCTGGAAACACCATATATTTT

v_call: TRBV6-1
j_call: TRBJ1-4
clone_size: -
d_call: TRBD1
cdr3_aa: CASRADRGSSEKLFF
cdr3_nt: TGTGCCAGCAGGGCCGACAGGGGATCGTCCGAAAAACTGTTTTTT

v_call: TRBV2
j_call: TRBJ2-1
clone_size: many
d_call: -
cdr3_aa: CASARVIYNEQFF
cdr3_nt: TGTGCCAGCGCGCGGGTCATATACAATGAGCAGTTCTTC

v_call: TRBV28
j_call: TRBJ2-3
clone_size: -
d_call: TRBD1
cdr3_aa: CASKTGGLDTQYF
cdr3_nt: TGTGCCAGCAAGACAGGGGGCTTAGATACGCAGTATTTT

v_call: TRBV10-2
j_call: TRBJ2-7
clone_size: medium-sized
d_call: -
cdr3_aa: CASSEQQYYEQYF
cdr3_nt: TGCGCCAGCAGTGAGCAGCAATACTACGAGCAGTACTTC

v_call: TRBV6-1
j_call: TRBJ2-5
clone_size: -
d_call: -
cdr3_aa: CASSRARGQETQYF
cdr3_nt: TGTGCCAGCAGCAGGGCTCGGGGACAAGAGACCCAGTACTTC

v_call: TRBV20-1
j_call: TRBJ1-1
clone_size: medium-sized
d_call: TRBD1
cdr3_aa: CSASTGQEMNTEAFF
cdr3_nt: TGCAGTGCTAGTACTGGACAGGAGATGAACACTGAAGCTTTCTTT

v_call: TRBV29-1
j_call: TRBJ1-2
clone_size: many
d_call: -
cdr3_aa: CSVESGAYGYTF
cdr3_nt: TGCAGCGTTGAATCAGGGGCCTATGGCTACACCTTC

v_call: TRBV4-1
j_call: TRBJ2-5
clone_size: -
d_call: -
cdr3_aa: CSSSQDTFLSSQEAQYF
cdr3_nt: TGCTCCAGCAGCCAAGATACCTTCCTGTCGAGCCAAGAGGCCCAGTACTTC

v_call: TRBV3-1
j_call: TRBJ2-1
clone_size: few
d_call: -
cdr3_aa: CASSQTGRNEQFF
cdr3_nt: TGTGCCAGCAGCCAAACAGGGCGCAATGAGCAGTTCTTC

v_call: TRBV2
j_call: TRBJ2-2
clone_size: few
d_call: TRBD2
cdr3_aa: CASKREGTLELFF
cdr3_nt: TGTGCCAGCAAACGGGAGGGGACCTTGGAGCTGTTTTTT

v_call: TRBV20-1
j_call: TRBJ1-2
clone_size: medium-sized
d_call: -
cdr3_aa: CSARQYYTF
cdr3_nt: TGCAGTGCTAGACAGTACTACACCTTC

v_call: TRBV6-1
j_call: TRBJ2-1
clone_size: many
d_call: TRBD2
cdr3_aa: CAGGTSGTYNEQFF
cdr3_nt: TGTGCCGGGGGGACTAGCGGGACCTACAATGAGCAGTTCTTC

v_call: TRBV6-5
j_call: TRBJ1-4
clone_size: few
d_call: -
cdr3_aa: CASSYSNQGLLFF
cdr3_nt: TGTGCCAGCAGTTACTCCAACCAGGGACTACTGTTTTTT

v_call: TRBV11-2
j_call: TRBJ2-7
clone_size: few
d_call: TRBD1
cdr3_aa: CASSSPGQGFHEQYF
cdr3_nt: TGTGCCAGCAGCTCCCCGGGACAGGGTTTCCACGAGCAGTACTTC

v_call: TRBV7-7
j_call: TRBJ1-5
clone_size: -
d_call: -
cdr3_aa: CASKVDNQPQHF
cdr3_nt: TGTGCTAGCAAAGTCGACAATCAGCCCCAGCATTTT

v_call: TRBV27
j_call: TRBJ2-1
clone_size: few
d_call: -
cdr3_aa: CASSLPSSSYNEQFF
cdr3_nt: TGTGCCAGCAGTTTACCCTCCAGCTCCTACAATGAGCAGTTCTTC

v_call: TRBV20-1
j_call: TRBJ2-5
clone_size: -
d_call: -
cdr3_aa: CSASQVVQETQYF
cdr3_nt: TGCAGTGCTAGTCAGGTTGTCCAAGAGACCCAGTACTTC

v_call: TRBV10-3
j_call: TRBJ2-2
clone_size: many
d_call: -
cdr3_aa: CAIKGETGELFF
cdr3_nt: TGTGCCATCAAGGGGGAAACGGGGGAGCTGTTTTTT

v_call: TRBV12-3/TRBV12-4
j_call: TRBJ2-1
clone_size: large
d_call: -
cdr3_aa: CASSFLKPGGIYNEQFF
cdr3_nt: TGTGCCAGCAGTTTCCTCAAACCTGGCGGGATCTACAATGAGCAGTTCTTC